The 8 T cell receptor beta chains below all came from one sample that was sequenced in a study of CD8 T cells in ankylosing spondylitis. Antigens for these TCRs are unknown. One entry per CDR3 protein, called by TCRdb with MiXCR from the 5' RACE reads. Here the sample spans roughly 700,000 distinct CDR3 sequences, 15% to 20% being singletons. Findings of the study overall: Ankylosing spondylitis blood appeared to be characterized by a TCR beta motif of under 10 highly homologous variants.

The material sequenced was blood, either unsorted or a sorted T cell fraction (not recorded which). The receptors stem from a male donor with ankylosing spondylitis.

The chain links TRBV20-1 to TRBJ2-3, with D maybe TRBD2 (5 bases). Germline lookup yields CDR1 DFQATT and CDR2 SNEGSKA (reference sequence). The CDR3 spans 14 residues. V was clipped by 1 base and J by 4 bases, with 12 bases between them. The CDR3 DNA reads TGCAGTGCTAGAGGGCTAGCTAATGCAGATACGCAGTATTTT. It yields the protein CSARGLANADTQYF.

The V and J genes are TRBV10-3 and TRBJ2-6, with 10 bases fitting TRBD2. V dropped 2 bases and J dropped 0; count of bases not matched to a gene: 7. The CDR3 loop spans 19 amino acids. Germline assignment: CDR1 ENHRY and CDR2 SYGVKD. CDR3 in DNA: TGTGCCATCAGTGAGCCGACGCTAGCGGGGGACTCTGGGGCCAACGTCCTGACTTTC. Amino acid sequence: CAISEPTLAGDSGANVLTF.

This clonotype appeared a single time. The chain recombines TRBV5-1 with TRBJ2-3; D remains ambiguous. Deletions cut 4 bases from V and 3 bases from J, with 15 bases between. Germline CDR1 and CDR2: SGHRS and YFSETQ. There are 15 residues in the CDR3. The DNA for the CDR3 is TGCGCCAGCAGCATGAGCTGGAGTGGGACAGATACGCAGTATTTT. This codes for CASSMSWSGTDTQYF. The full variable domain, in which reference TRBV5-1 and TRBJ2-3 provide the parts outside the CDR3, is KAGVTQTPRYLIKTRGQQVTLSCSPISGHRSVSWYQQTPGQGLQFLFEYFSETQRNKGNFPGRFSGRQFSNSRSEMNVSTLELGDSALYLCASSMSWSGTDTQYFGPGTRLTVL.

This clonotype was seen repeatedly, ten times or more. The genes are TRBV5-1 and TRBJ1-1, with TRBD1 as a possible D gene (5 bases). This CDR3 is built from 13 residues. V shed 4 bases and J shed 12 bases, with 19 bases lying between them. Germline CDR1 SGHRS, CDR2 YFSETQ. In DNA form, the CDR3 reads TGCGCCAGCAGCCGGGACCCCCTGGGCATGACTTTCTTT. Its protein is CASSRDPLGMTFF. Together with reference TRBV5-1 and TRBJ1-1, the CDR3 gives the full variable domain: KAGVTQTPRYLIKTRGQQVTLSCSPISGHRSVSWYQQTPGQGLQFLFEYFSETQRNKGNFPGRFSGRQFSNSRSEMNVSTLELGDSALYLCASSRDPLGMTFFGQGTRLTVV.

This clonotype was detected only a few times. The chain joins TRBV12-3 or TRBV12-4 to TRBJ2-1; the match to TRBD2 covers 9 bases. This CDR3 is built from 16 residues. The ends lost 3 bases at V and 6 bases at J; junction bases unmatched: 9. CDR3 sequence (DNA): TGTGCCAGCAGTTTGGAGGGGCGGGGGGGATTCAATGAGCAGTTCTTC. Translating gives CASSLEGRGGFNEQFF.

The chain carries TRBV27 and TRBJ1-5; TRBD1 agrees at 8 bases. Germline lookup yields CDR1 MNHEY and CDR2 SMNVEV (reference sequence). The CDR3 has 14 amino acids. V dropped 2 bases and J dropped 10; count of bases not matched to a gene: 7. CDR3 in amino acids: CASSLGTGGRPQHF. Here the CDR3 DNA reads TGTGCCAGCAGTTTAGGGACAGGCGGCCGCCCCCAGCATTTT.

In this sample, this clonotype turned up a few times. A read error may produce the germline difference seen at one junction end. V gene TRBV7-9 combines with J gene TRBJ2-2; D perhaps matches TRBD2 (6 bases). This CDR3 contains 16 residues. Germline CDR1 is SEHNR and CDR2 is FQNEAQ (reference sequence). The CDR3: CASILADYTNTGELFF. As DNA, the CDR3 is TGTGCCAGCATCTTAGCGGACTACACGAACACCGGGGAGCTGTTTTTT.

There are a few counts of this clonotype. V gene TRBV28 combines with J gene TRBJ2-7, with 12 bases identical to TRBD2. This CDR3 has 14 residues. Germline V gene data show CDR1 as MDHEN and CDR2 as SYDVKM. V lost 6 bases to trimming and J lost 4 bases; unmatched junction nucleotides: 4. In DNA form, the CDR3 reads TGTGCCAGCAGGCGGACTAGCGGGACATACGAGCAGTACTTC. As protein: CASRRTSGTYEQYF.